A selection of T cell receptor beta chains follows, all from one sample in a study of T cells in Graves' hyperthyroidism and ophthalmopathy. TCRdb reprocessed the multiplex PCR reads with MiXCR, giving one entry per CDR3 protein. The table has about 500,000 distinct CDR3 sequences, approximately 48% seen once; the top ten hold 44%. Material for sequencing was peripheral blood or thyroid tissue (not recorded which). The origin of the receptors is an adult woman with Graves' disease, either hyperthyroidism or ophthalmopathy (not recorded which). CDR3s include the opening cysteine and the closing phenylalanine or tryptophan. Rows may omit the clone size; those that give it use once, few, many or a size class.

>TRBV10-3|TRBJ2-2|few
CAISETGTGELFF
>TRBV7-3|TRBJ1-1|NA
CASSLTGGREAFF
>TRBV10-2|TRBJ2-7|many
CASSESPWRTTTYEQYF
>TRBV30|TRBJ1-1|NA
CAWSVGFNTEAFF
>TRBV25-1|TRBJ2-5|few
CASRVKLGPRETQYF
>TRBV10-2|TRBJ2-1|once
CASSVRNEQFF
>TRBV7-9|TRBJ1-1|many
CASSRDRERTEAFF
>TRBV10-2|TRBJ2-7|few
CASSFLAVSSYEQYF
>TRBV5-1|TRBJ1-1|NA
CASSEGDGNTEAFF
>TRBV5-1|NA|few
CASSLEQIQETQYF
>TRBV20-1|TRBJ1-5|many
CSVAATVGQPQHF
>TRBV5-1|TRBJ1-2|many
CASSLASAQNNYGYTF
>TRBV2|TRBJ1-5|many
CASGGLGQPQHF
>TRBV7-9|TRBJ2-7|many
CASSPPGLAGTYEQYF
>TRBV5-8|TRBJ1-2|many
CASSTTGGNYGYTF
>TRBV7-9|TRBJ2-7|NA
CASSKGLTYEQYF
>TRBV10-2|TRBJ1-2|NA
CASSEGAAGVYGHTF
>TRBV29-1|TRBJ1-3|NA
CSVEYSDGSGNTIYF
>TRBV5-1|TRBJ1-6|many
CASSLQGADSPLHF
>TRBV14|TRBJ1-6|NA
CASSQDRYYGISYNSPLHF
>TRBV20-1|TRBJ1-4|many
CSALAGTDGEKLFF
>TRBV7-9|TRBJ2-7|NA
CASSAAGTGEYEQYF
>TRBV7-9|TRBJ2-6|NA
CASSVDRGPRETF
>TRBV20-1|TRBJ1-5|NA
CSARDLGQDNQPQHF
>TRBV10-3|TRBJ2-2|few
CAISESGQDNTGELFF
>TRBV9|TRBJ2-6|NA
CASSVGHHSGANVLTF
>TRBV5-1|TRBJ1-3|NA
CASSPGLRHSGNTIYF
>TRBV20-1|TRBJ2-7|NA
CSASPGQGAREQYF
>TRBV5-1|TRBJ1-1|NA
CAGSLNSGMSTEAFF
>TRBV11-3|TRBJ1-1|NA
CASSAGTEAFF
>TRBV6-5|TRBJ1-1|many
CASSYSTGGTEAFF
>TRBV15|TRBJ2-7|once
CATRQVGSYEQYF
>TRBV6-5|TRBJ2-7|few
CAAKGWVAGVDEQYF
>TRBV6-6|TRBJ1-1|many
CASSGQAPDTEAFF
>TRBV28|TRBJ1-2|NA
CASSLDVGARGYTF
>TRBV29-1|TRBJ1-2|NA
CSVWGPYGYTF
>TRBV9|TRBJ1-2|NA
CASSGLPAIGGYTF
>TRBV15|TRBJ1-4|many
CATSRDSYEKLFF
>TRBV5-1|TRBJ1-2|NA
CASGGSEGYTF
>TRBV29-1|TRBJ1-5|NA
CSGPGQGNQPQHF
>TRBV5-1|TRBJ2-6|NA
CASSLGTGGDSGANVLTF
>TRBV11-1|TRBJ2-3|NA
CASSLSRDRTLHTDTQYF
>TRBV7-2|TRBJ1-1|NA
CASSLVAAGGRKAFF
>TRBV4-2|TRBJ2-2|NA
CASSEGLAGGGDTGELFF
>TRBV10-3|TRBJ1-2|NA
CAISDPTLYGYTF
>TRBV15|TRBJ1-1|few
CATNQQGRWRNTEAFF
>TRBV2|TRBJ1-6|NA
CATEPGLQNSPLHF
>TRBV15|TRBJ1-3|many
CATSSEGWGNTIYF
>TRBV20-1|TRBJ1-2|many
CSGGRGGDGYTF
>TRBV12-3/TRBV12-4|TRBJ2-7|few
CASSFGDLRYF
>TRBV29-1|TRBJ2-5|NA
CSVFLHPSGSAKETQYF